These 20 T cell receptor beta chains came from one sample sequenced in a study of T cells after posttransplantation cyclophosphamide. A marrow graft followed busulfan-fludarabine conditioning, with cyclophosphamide on days +3 and +4. Using immunoSEQ multiplex PCR, the repertoire was profiled, and TCRdb retains in-frame clones only, with some absent. The data show about 10,000 clones, none appearing only once, with 26% held by the ten largest. The sample in question was PBMCs, obtained after allogeneic stem cell transplant with posttransplant cyclophosphamide. These TCRs come from a female patient in her thirties or forties who received an allogeneic stem cell transplant from a related donor, was CMV-positive, and had no GVHD. The graft donor may have contributed some T cells.

This clone showed up many times. The V call is TRBV27, the J call TRBJ1-2, with D perhaps matching TRBD1 (6 bases). Trimming took off 2 bases at V and 8 bases at J, with 15 bases between the two ends. Per the germline V gene, CDR1 is MNHEY and CDR2 is SMNVEV (reference sequence). This CDR3 spans 14 amino acids. CDR3: CASSLGRGRAGYTF. In nucleotides, the CDR3 is TGTGCCAGCAGTTTAGGCAGGGGTCGCGCGGGCTACACCTTC.

This clone was picked up many times. J is TRBJ2-7 and V is TRBV10-3; TRBD1 might be the D (7 bases). This CDR3 has 13 amino acids. The germline V and J ends were trimmed by 3 bases and 7 bases, with 13 bases remaining between them. Germline assignment: CDR1 ENHRY and CDR2 SYGVKD. CDR3 in amino acids: CAISDSQGGEQYF. The CDR3 bases are TGTGCCATCAGTGATTCTCAGGGGGGTGAGCAGTACTTC.

Here the CDR3 DNA reads TGCAGCGTTGCCCCACAGGGTGGAGAGACCCAGTACTTC. It translates to CSVAPQGGETQYF. The chain joins TRBV29-1 to TRBJ2-5; weak D call: TRBD1 (6 bases). The CDR3 covers 13 residues. V was pared by 4 bases and J by 4 bases, with 13 bases between. In germline, CDR1 is SQVTM, CDR2 ANQGSEA.

This clone was detected many times. The chain combines TRBV4-1 with TRBJ2-1, with 8 nucleotides matching TRBD1. The CDR3 sequence is 17 residues long. V dropped 0 bases and J dropped 3; count of bases not matched to a gene: 7. Germline V gives CDR1 MGHRA, CDR2 YSYEKL. DNA for the CDR3: TGCGCCAGCAGCCAAGATTACCCAGGGGGCTTCTACAATGAGCAGTTCTTC. It is translated as CASSQDYPGGFYNEQFF.

At least ten counts were recorded for this clone. The V call is TRBV9, the J call TRBJ2-1, with 13 bases fitting TRBD2. Germline values: CDR1 SGDLS, CDR2 YYNGEE. The V segment lost 4 bases and the J segment 4 bases; nucleotides outside the gene matches: 5. The CDR3 length is 16 residues. The CDR3 DNA reads TGTGCCAGCAGCACCCAGGGACTAGCGGGGTACAATGAGCAGTTCTTC. As protein: CASSTQGLAGYNEQFF.

This clone was detected ten times or more. The genes are TRBV5-4 and TRBJ2-3; 8 nucleotides align to TRBD1. The J segment lost 0 bases and the V segment lost 3 bases, leaving 3 bases of the junction unmatched. The CDR3 length is 15 residues. Germline CDR1 SGHNT, CDR2 YYREEE (reference sequence). CDR3 protein: CASSSRTGSTDTQYF. CDR3 nucleotide sequence: TGTGCCAGCAGCTCGCGGACAGGGAGCACAGATACGCAGTATTTT.

This clone was seen repeatedly, ten times or more. The CDR3 DNA follows: TGTGCCAGCATGGGGACAACCCACATGAGTTCACCCCTCCACTTT. Protein sequence: CASMGTTHMSSPLHF. V gene TRBV2 combines with J gene TRBJ1-6, with D possibly TRBD1 on 6 matching bases. The germline V and J ends were trimmed by 7 bases and 9 bases, with 19 bases remaining between them. The CDR3 extends over 15 amino acids. Germline CDR1 reads SNHLY; CDR2 reads FYNNEI.

This clone was picked up many times. The V and J genes are TRBV12-3 or TRBV12-4 and TRBJ1-5, with TRBD1 as a possible D gene (6 bases). Deletions cut 1 base from V and 3 bases from J, with 10 bases between. CDR3 length: 15 amino acids. The CDR3 region has the DNA TGTGCCAGCAGTTTAGGACAGGTGTACAATCAGCCCCAGCATTTT. This gives the protein CASSLGQVYNQPQHF.

This clone was recorded many times. The rearrangement links TRBV6-6 to TRBJ2-5; unclear D gene. Trimming left V 2 bases short and J 5 bases short, with 12 bases between. The CDR3 spans 14 residues. Per the germline V gene, CDR1 is MNHNY and CDR2 is SVGAGI (reference sequence). The CDR3 here is CASSYGRQEETQYF. The CDR3 DNA is TGTGCCAGCAGTTACGGTAGGCAGGAGGAGACCCAGTACTTC.

The table lists this clone with many counts. The V call is TRBV2, the J call TRBJ1-1; a weak D match, TRBD1 (5 bases). The CDR3 length is 13 residues. Trimming removed 0 bases from V and 7 bases from J, with 9 bases in between. Germline V CDR1 and CDR2: SNHLY, FYNNEI. The CDR3 region has the DNA TGTGCCAGCAGTGAAGCCAGGGAGGGTGAAGCTTTCTTT. Protein sequence: CASSEAREGEAFF.

This clone is large (0.1 to 1%) within its sample. Here the CDR3 DNA reads TGTGCCAGCAGTGAAGTACCCTACAGGGGGCTGACCTACAATGAGCAGTTCTTC. This gives the protein CASSEVPYRGLTYNEQFF. This chain links TRBV6-1 with TRBJ2-1; 9 bases map to TRBD1. The CDR3 contains 18 residues. V shed 1 base and J 2 bases; nucleotides not matched to a gene: 9. From germline, CDR1 is MNHNS and CDR2 SASEGT.

This clone was picked up many times. The genes are TRBV5-1 and TRBJ1-6, with unresolved D. The V gene's germline CDR1 is SGHRS and CDR2 YFSETQ. The CDR3 loop spans 14 amino acids. The V end lost 1 base, the J end lost 8 bases, and 10 bases lay between the germline ends. The CDR3, as DNA: TGCGCCAGCAGCTTGCAGCGGACGGATTCACCCCTCCACTTT. This gives the protein CASSLQRTDSPLHF.

This clone was found many times. This chain connects TRBV7-9 to TRBJ1-1; 7 positions agree with TRBD1. V dropped 5 bases and J dropped 9; count of bases not matched to a gene: 6. The length of the CDR3 is 12 residues. Germline CDR1 SEHNR, CDR2 FQNEAQ (reference sequence). This chain's CDR3 is CASSTRQGKAFF. The CDR3 coding sequence is TGTGCCAGCAGCACCCGACAGGGCAAAGCTTTCTTT.

This rearrangement joins TRBV7-9 to TRBJ2-5; TRBD2 might be the D (7 bases). The germline V gene has CDR1 SEHNR and CDR2 FQNEAQ (reference sequence). Trimming pared 1 base from V and 4 bases from J, leaving 16 bases between. This CDR3 is built from 16 residues. The CDR3 DNA reads TGTGCCAGCAGCTTAGTGGAGTGGGGGGGCCGAGAGACCCAGTACTTC. Its translation: CASSLVEWGGRETQYF.

This clone was detected many times. The rearrangement links TRBV4-3 to TRBJ1-4; possibly TRBD1 for D (5 bases). The CDR3 is made up of 14 amino acids. CDR1 is LGHNA, CDR2 YSLEER, per germline. V was shortened by 4 bases and J by 6 bases, with 12 bases between the two germline ends. This chain's CDR3 is CASSLRLRDEKLFF. CDR3 sequence (DNA): TGCGCCAGCAGCCTCCGGCTCAGGGATGAAAAACTGTTTTTT.

This clone was observed at least ten times. The chain joins TRBV11-2 to TRBJ1-1; 7 bases are shared with TRBD1. Germline CDR1 reads SGHAT; CDR2 reads FQNNGV. The CDR3 extends over 18 amino acids. The trim removed 4 bases at V and 2 bases at J, leaving 16 bases unmatched. CDR3 DNA: TGTGCCAGCAGCTCACTTAGACCTATACAGGGGTTAAACACTGAAGCTTTCTTT. This gives the protein CASSSLRPIQGLNTEAFF.

This clone was observed many times. The CDR3 spells CASSLKRGALNEQFF. CDR3 in DNA: TGTGCCAGCAGCTTGAAGCGGGGGGCCCTGAATGAGCAGTTCTTC. J is TRBJ2-1 and V is TRBV5-4; 9 nucleotides match TRBD2. Germline V CDR1 and CDR2: SGHNT, YYREEE (reference sequence). The CDR3 runs to 15 residues. Trimming took 1 base from V and 7 from J; bases not matched to a gene: 6. Full variable domain (remainder filled in from reference TRBV5-4 and TRBJ2-1): ETGVTQSPTHLIKTRGQQVTLRCSSQSGHNTVSWYQQALGQGPQFIFQYYREEENGRGNFPPRFSGLQFPNYSSELNVNALELDDSALYLCASSLKRGALNEQFFGPGTRLTVL.

This clone was recorded at least ten times. V and J are TRBV14 and TRBJ1-1; D uncertain. Between the trimmed V and J ends, which lost 3 bases and 5 bases, there was a span of 10 bases. CDR1 SGHDN and CDR2 FVKESK come from the germline V gene. There are 13 residues in the CDR3. The DNA for the CDR3 is TGTGCCAGCAGCCAGCAGGCGAATACTGAAGCTTTCTTT. Protein: CASSQQANTEAFF.

This clone was seen at least ten times. The chain recombines TRBV7-8 with TRBJ2-3; 9 positions match TRBD1. V gave up 5 bases and J gave up 6 bases; unmatched junction bases: 3. The CDR3 runs 13 residues. Germline-derived CDR1 and CDR2 are SGHVS and FQNEAQ. CDR3 nucleotide sequence: TGTGCCAGCAGCGTCGACAGGGGGGATACGCAGTATTTT. It codes for CASSVDRGDTQYF. Full variable domain (rest looked up from reference TRBV7-8 and TRBJ2-3): GAGVSQSPRYKVAKRGQDVALRCDPISGHVSLFWYQQALGQGPEFLTYFQNEAQLDKSGLPSDRFFAERPEGSVSTLKIQRTQQEDSAVYLCASSVDRGDTQYFGPGTRLTVL.

This clone was observed at least ten times. The chain joins TRBV2 to TRBJ1-4; D call uncertain. CDR1 is SNHLY and CDR2 is FYNNEI in the germline V gene. The CDR3 is 14 amino acids. The V and J ends lost 7 bases and 4 bases respectively, with 13 bases between them. CDR3 DNA: TGTGCCAGCATATTAGACAACTTTAATGAAAAACTGTTTTTT. It translates to CASILDNFNEKLFF.